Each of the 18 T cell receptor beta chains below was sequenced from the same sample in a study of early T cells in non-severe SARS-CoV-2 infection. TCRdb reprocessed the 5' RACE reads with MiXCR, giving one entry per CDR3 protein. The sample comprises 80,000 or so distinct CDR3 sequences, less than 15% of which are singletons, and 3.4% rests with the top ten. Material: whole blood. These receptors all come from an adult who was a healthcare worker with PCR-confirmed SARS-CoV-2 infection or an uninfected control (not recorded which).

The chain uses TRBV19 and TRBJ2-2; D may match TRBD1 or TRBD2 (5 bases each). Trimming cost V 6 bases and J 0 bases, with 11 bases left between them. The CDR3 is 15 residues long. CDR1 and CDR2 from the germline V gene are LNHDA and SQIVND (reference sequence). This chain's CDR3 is CASSRGAANTGELFF. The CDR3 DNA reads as TGTGCCAGTAGCCGAGGGGCAGCGAACACCGGGGAGCTGTTTTTT. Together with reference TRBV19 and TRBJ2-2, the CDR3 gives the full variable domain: DGGITQSPKYLFRKEGQNVTLSCEQNLNHDAMYWYRQDPGQGLRLIYYSQIVNDFQKGDIAEGYSVSREKKESFPLTVTSAQKNPTAFYLCASSRGAANTGELFFGEGSRLTVL.

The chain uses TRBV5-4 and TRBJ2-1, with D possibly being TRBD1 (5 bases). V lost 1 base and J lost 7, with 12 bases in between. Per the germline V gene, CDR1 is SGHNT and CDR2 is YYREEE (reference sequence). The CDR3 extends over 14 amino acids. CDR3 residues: CASSLRQSRNEQFF. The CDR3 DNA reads TGTGCCAGCAGCTTGCGACAGAGTCGAAATGAGCAGTTCTTC. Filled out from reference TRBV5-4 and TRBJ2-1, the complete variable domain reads ETGVTQSPTHLIKTRGQQVTLRCSSQSGHNTVSWYQQALGQGPQFIFQYYREEENGRGNFPPRFSGLQFPNYSSELNVNALELDDSALYLCASSLRQSRNEQFFGPGTRLTVL.

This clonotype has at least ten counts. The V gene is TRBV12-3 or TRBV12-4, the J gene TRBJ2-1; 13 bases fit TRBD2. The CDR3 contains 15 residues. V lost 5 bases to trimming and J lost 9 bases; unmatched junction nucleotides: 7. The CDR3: CASSPGLAGAGEQFF. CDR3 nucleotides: TGTGCCAGCAGTCCCGGACTAGCGGGAGCCGGTGAGCAGTTCTTC.

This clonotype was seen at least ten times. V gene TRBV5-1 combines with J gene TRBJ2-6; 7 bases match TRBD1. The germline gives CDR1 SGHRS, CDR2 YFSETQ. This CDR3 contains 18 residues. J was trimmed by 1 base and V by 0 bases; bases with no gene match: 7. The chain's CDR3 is CASSLGPGGESGANVLTF. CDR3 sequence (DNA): TGCGCCAGCAGCTTGGGACCAGGGGGTGAGTCTGGGGCCAACGTCCTGACTTTC.

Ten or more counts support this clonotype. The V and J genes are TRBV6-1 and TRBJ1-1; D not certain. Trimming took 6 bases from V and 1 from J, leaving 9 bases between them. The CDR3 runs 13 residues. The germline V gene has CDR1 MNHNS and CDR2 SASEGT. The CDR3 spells CASRIAPNTEAFF. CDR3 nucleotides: TGTGCCAGCAGGATCGCCCCGAACACTGAAGCTTTCTTT.

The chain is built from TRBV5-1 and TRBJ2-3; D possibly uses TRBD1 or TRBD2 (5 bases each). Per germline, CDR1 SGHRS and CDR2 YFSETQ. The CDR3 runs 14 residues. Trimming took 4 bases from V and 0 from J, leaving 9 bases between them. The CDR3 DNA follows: TGCGCCAGCAGCACGGGGCCAAGCACAGATACGCAGTATTTT. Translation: CASSTGPSTDTQYF. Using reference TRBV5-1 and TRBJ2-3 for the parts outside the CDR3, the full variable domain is KAGVTQTPRYLIKTRGQQVTLSCSPISGHRSVSWYQQTPGQGLQFLFEYFSETQRNKGNFPGRFSGRQFSNSRSEMNVSTLELGDSALYLCASSTGPSTDTQYFGPGTRLTVL.

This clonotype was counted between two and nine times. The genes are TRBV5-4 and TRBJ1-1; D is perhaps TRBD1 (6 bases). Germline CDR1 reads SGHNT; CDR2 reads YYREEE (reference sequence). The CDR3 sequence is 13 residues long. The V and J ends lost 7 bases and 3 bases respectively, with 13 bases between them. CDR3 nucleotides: TGTGCCAGCGGGGGGCCCCGTGACACTGAAGCTTTCTTT. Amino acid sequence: CASGGPRDTEAFF.

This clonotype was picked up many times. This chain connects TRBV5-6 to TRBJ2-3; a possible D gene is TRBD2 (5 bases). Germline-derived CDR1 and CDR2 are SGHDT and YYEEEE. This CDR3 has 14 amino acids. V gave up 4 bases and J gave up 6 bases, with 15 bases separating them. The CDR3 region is CASSPGEGLDTQYF. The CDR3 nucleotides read TGTGCCAGCAGCCCAGGAGAGGGCTTGGATACGCAGTATTTT. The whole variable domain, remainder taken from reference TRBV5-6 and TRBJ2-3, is DAGVTQSPTHLIKTRGQQVTLRCSPKSGHDTVSWYQQALGQGPQFIFQYYEEEERQRGNFPDRFSGHQFPNYSSELNVNALLLGDSALYLCASSPGEGLDTQYFGPGTRLTVL.

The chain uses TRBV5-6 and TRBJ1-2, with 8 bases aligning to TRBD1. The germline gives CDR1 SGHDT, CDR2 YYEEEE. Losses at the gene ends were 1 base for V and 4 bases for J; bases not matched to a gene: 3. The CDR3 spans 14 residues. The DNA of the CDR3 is TGTGCCAGCAGCTTGCAGGGGGCCGTCTATGGCTACACCTTC. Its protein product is CASSLQGAVYGYTF.

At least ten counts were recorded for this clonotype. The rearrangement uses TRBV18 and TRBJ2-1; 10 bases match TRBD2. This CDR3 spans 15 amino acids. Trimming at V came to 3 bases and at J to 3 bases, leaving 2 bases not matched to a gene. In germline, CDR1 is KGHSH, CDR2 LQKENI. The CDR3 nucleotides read TGTGCCAGCTCACCCGGGACTAGCGACTACAATGAGCAGTTCTTC. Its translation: CASSPGTSDYNEQFF.

The CDR3 nucleotides are TGTGCCAGCAGTTTAGCCGGGACAGGGGCCTACGAGCAGTACTTC. Protein sequence: CASSLAGTGAYEQYF. The chain recombines TRBV12-3 or TRBV12-4 with TRBJ2-7; 10 bases fit TRBD1. There are 15 residues in the CDR3. V shed 0 bases and J 2 bases; nucleotides not matched to a gene: 1.

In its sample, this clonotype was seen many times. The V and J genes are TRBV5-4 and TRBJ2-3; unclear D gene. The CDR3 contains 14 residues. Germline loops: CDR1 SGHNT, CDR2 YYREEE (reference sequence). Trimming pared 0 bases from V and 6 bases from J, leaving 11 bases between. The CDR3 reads CASSLDRSADTQYF. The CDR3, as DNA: TGTGCCAGCAGCTTGGATAGGAGTGCCGATACGCAGTATTTT.

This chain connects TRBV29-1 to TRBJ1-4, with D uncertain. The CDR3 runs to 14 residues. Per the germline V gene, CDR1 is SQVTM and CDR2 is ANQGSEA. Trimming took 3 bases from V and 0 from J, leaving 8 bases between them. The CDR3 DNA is TGCAGCGTTGACTCCGGGACAACTAATGAAAAACTGTTTTTT. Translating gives CSVDSGTTNEKLFF.

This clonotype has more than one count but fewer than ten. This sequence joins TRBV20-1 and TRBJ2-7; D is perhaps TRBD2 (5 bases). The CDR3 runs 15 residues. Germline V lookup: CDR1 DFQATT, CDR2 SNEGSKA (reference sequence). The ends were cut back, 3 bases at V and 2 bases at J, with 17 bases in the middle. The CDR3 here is CSASAPGNDAYEQYF. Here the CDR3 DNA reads TGCAGTGCTAGTGCCCCGGGGAACGATGCCTACGAGCAGTACTTC.

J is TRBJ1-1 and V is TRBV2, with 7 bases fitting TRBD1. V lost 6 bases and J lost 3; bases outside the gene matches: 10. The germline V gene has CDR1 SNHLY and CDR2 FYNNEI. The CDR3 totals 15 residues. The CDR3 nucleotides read TGTGCCAGCAGGCAAGACAGGGCGGGGGACACTGAAGCTTTCTTT. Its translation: CASRQDRAGDTEAFF.

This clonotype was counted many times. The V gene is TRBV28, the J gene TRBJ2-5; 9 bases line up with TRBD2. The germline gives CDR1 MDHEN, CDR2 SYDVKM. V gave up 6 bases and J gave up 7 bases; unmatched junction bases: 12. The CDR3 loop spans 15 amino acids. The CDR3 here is CASRPGVAGEVTQYF. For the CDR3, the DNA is TGTGCCAGCAGACCCGGAGTAGCGGGAGAGGTGACCCAGTACTTC.

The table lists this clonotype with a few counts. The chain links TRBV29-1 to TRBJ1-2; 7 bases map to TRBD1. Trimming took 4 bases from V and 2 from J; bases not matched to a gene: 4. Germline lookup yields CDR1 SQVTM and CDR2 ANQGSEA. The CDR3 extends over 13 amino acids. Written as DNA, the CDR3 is TGCAGCGTTGGGGACAGCGGAAACTATGGCTACACCTTC. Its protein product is CSVGDSGNYGYTF.

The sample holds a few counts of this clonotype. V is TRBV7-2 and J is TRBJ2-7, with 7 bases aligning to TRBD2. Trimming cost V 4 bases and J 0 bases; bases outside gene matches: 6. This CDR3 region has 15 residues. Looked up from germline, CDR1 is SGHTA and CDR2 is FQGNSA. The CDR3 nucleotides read TGTGCCAGCAGCTCGGGAGGCGGTAGCTCCTACGAGCAGTACTTC. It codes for CASSSGGGSSYEQYF. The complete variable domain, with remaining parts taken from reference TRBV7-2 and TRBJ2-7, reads GAGVSQSPSNKVTEKGKDVELRCDPISGHTALYWYRQSLGQGLEFLIYFQGNSAPDKSGLPSDRFSAERTGGSVSTLTIQRTQQEDSAVYLCASSSGGGSSYEQYFGPGTRLTVT.